This T cell receptor beta chain was identified in a study of OX40 agonist ivuxolimab in advanced cancers. Repertoires were generated with immunoSEQ multiplex PCR, while TCRdb's copy carries only in-frame clones and drops some. The data show more than 70,000 clones, roughly four fifths seen once. The material was CD4+ or CD8+ T cells sorted from blood, obtained in a trial of the OX40 agonist ivuxolimab. This receptor was obtained from an adult with an advanced solid tumor such as melanoma, head and neck, liver or kidney cancer.

This chain's CDR3 is CASSPRGGRGTDTQYF. CDR3 bases: TGTGCCAGCAGCCCCCGTGGGGGTCGGGGCACAGATACGCAGTATTTT. V usage is TRBV11-3 and J usage is TRBJ2-3; the D call may be TRBD1 or TRBD2 (5 bases each). Germline V gives CDR1 SGHNT, CDR2 YENEEA. V was clipped by 5 bases and J by 1 base, with 16 bases between them. The CDR3 totals 16 residues.